Sequencing of this T cell receptor (beta chain) was carried out in a study of cytomegalovirus exposure and HLA in healthy donors. Study summary: Later analysis reported that the roughly 130 validation repertoires shared the platform of the 500 to 850 first-cohort repertoires. General study points: Cytomegalovirus-associated status was assigned to about 170 TCR beta chains. Reports credit the classifier with highly specific, highly sensitive diagnosis of cytomegalovirus status.

TCRdb's table, derived via immunoSEQ multiplex PCR, lists solely in-frame clones and lacks some. Among 200,000 to 250,000 clones listed, around four fifths were seen once. A remark on this clone: Its matching antigen is unknown.

This TCR came from a woman aged 18-29 years in good health and CMV-seronegative. The specimen sequenced was PBMCs.

CDR3 residues: CASKSGTPAELFF. The CDR3 bases are TGTGCCAGCAAATCCGGGACCCCCGCCGAGCTGTTTTTT. The chain carries TRBV2 and TRBJ2-2; tentatively, D is TRBD1 or TRBD2 (5 bases each). V was cut by 7 bases and J by 11 bases, with 17 bases left in between. The CDR3 length is 13 residues. Germline V gene data show CDR1 as SNHLY and CDR2 as FYNNEI. The full variable domain, rest sourced from reference TRBV2 and TRBJ2-2, is EPEVTQTPSHQVTQMGQEVILRCVPISNHLYFYWYRQILGQKVEFLVSFYNNEISEKSEIFDDQFSVERPDGSNFTLKIRSTKLEDSAMYFCASKSGTPAELFFGEGSRLTVL.